One and the same sample provided the 21 T cell receptor beta chains below, sequenced in a study of blood T cell repertoires in COVID-19. Here immunoSEQ multiplex PCR was the method, and the copy in TCRdb shows in-frame clones only, minus some. The table includes about 320,000 clones, about nine tenths detected once. Sequenced input: PBMCs or T cells enriched from blood (not recorded which). The receptors were sampled from a man in his sixties who had recovered from COVID-19.

The chain is built from TRBV6-5 and TRBJ1-2, with D perhaps matching TRBD1 (5 bases). The germline V and J ends were trimmed by 6 bases and 2 bases, with 13 bases remaining between them. CDR1 is MNHEY and CDR2 is SVGAGI in the germline V gene. This CDR3 spans 14 amino acids. In DNA form, the CDR3 reads TGTGCCAGCAGCCGACAGCACATAAACTATGGCTACACCTTC. It codes for CASSRQHINYGYTF.

The genes are TRBV28 and TRBJ1-5; D gene unclear. V shed 8 bases and J shed 2 bases, with 16 bases lying between them. The CDR3 extends over 15 amino acids. Germline assignment: CDR1 MDHEN and CDR2 SYDVKM. Here the CDR3 reads CASHSLVHGNQPQHF. DNA of the CDR3: TGTGCCAGCCACTCTTTAGTTCATGGCAATCAGCCCCAGCATTTT.

The table lists this clone with a count of one. The genes are TRBV3-1 (or the pseudogene TRBV3-2) and TRBJ2-7; 15 bases are a match to TRBD2. Germline V gene sequence: CDR1 LGHDT, CDR2 YNNKEL (reference sequence). V dropped 5 bases and J dropped 2; count of bases not matched to a gene: 4. The CDR3 runs 16 residues. CDR3 region: CASSTGLAGGAYEQYF. As DNA, the CDR3 is TGTGCCAGCAGCACGGGACTAGCGGGAGGAGCCTACGAGCAGTACTTC.

The chain carries TRBV19 and TRBJ2-1, with D maybe TRBD2 (5 bases). The CDR3 sequence is 19 residues long. Germline values: CDR1 LNHDA, CDR2 SQIVND (reference sequence). Trimming shortened V by 3 bases and J by 4 bases, and 25 bases separated the two germline ends. CDR3 bases: TGTGCCAGTAGTATTTTTCCGGCGGGTGCGAATCCCTCTTACAATGAGCAGTTCTTC. Translation gives CASSIFPAGANPSYNEQFF.

The chain carries TRBV6-5 and TRBJ1-2; possible D gene TRBD1, 6 bases. Germline loops: CDR1 MNHEY, CDR2 SVGAGI. The CDR3 is 14 residues long. With 2 bases removed from V and 4 bases from J, the gap between germline ends came to 11 bases. CDR3 nucleotide sequence: TGTGCCAGCAGTTACGACACCAGGGGCTATGGCTACACCTTC. It specifies CASSYDTRGYGYTF.

The rearrangement joins TRBV24-1 to TRBJ1-3, with D maybe TRBD1 (6 bases). Germline lookup yields CDR1 KGHDR and CDR2 SFDVKD. V shed 3 bases and J shed 3 bases, with 11 bases lying between them. This CDR3 has 15 residues. This chain's CDR3 is CATSDTRGSGNTIYF. CDR3 bases: TGTGCCACCAGTGATACCAGGGGAAGTGGAAACACCATATATTTT.

The chain joins TRBV7-9 to TRBJ2-1; maybe TRBD2 (5 bases). Trimming pared 1 base from V and 10 bases from J, leaving 14 bases between. The germline V gene has CDR1 SEHNR and CDR2 FQNEAQ (reference sequence). The CDR3 totals 14 residues. For the CDR3, the DNA is TGTGCCAGCAGCTTAGGGCCCCTAGGAGGAGAGCAGTTCTTC. It translates to CASSLGPLGGEQFF.

This clone appeared a few times. The chain employs TRBV12-3 or TRBV12-4 and TRBJ1-2, with 7 bases matching TRBD1. Trimming took 6 bases from V and 8 from J; bases not matched to a gene: 3. The CDR3 runs 11 residues. The CDR3 is CASSYRGGYTF. In DNA form, the CDR3 reads TGTGCCAGCAGCTACAGGGGCGGCTACACCTTC.

The V gene is TRBV29-1, the J gene TRBJ1-1; the match to TRBD1 covers 7 bases. The germline CDR1 and CDR2 sequences are SQVTM and ANQGSEA. Losses at the gene ends were 6 bases for V and 4 bases for J; bases not matched to a gene: 5. This CDR3 contains 12 residues. The CDR3 DNA reads TGCAGCGTCCTACAGGGGAGCACTGAAGCTTTCTTT. Protein sequence: CSVLQGSTEAFF.

V and J are TRBV18 and TRBJ2-2; D possibly corresponds to TRBD1 (5 bases). Germline V lookup: CDR1 KGHSH, CDR2 LQKENI. The V end lost 2 bases, the J end lost 0 bases, and 10 bases lay between the germline ends. The CDR3 is made up of 16 amino acids. The CDR3 loop reads CASSPKRGANTGELFF. In DNA form, the CDR3 reads TGTGCCAGCTCACCAAAAAGGGGCGCGAACACCGGGGAGCTGTTTTTT.

Here the CDR3 reads CASSLGRQGGSYEQYF. DNA of the CDR3: TGTGCCAGCAGCTTAGGACGACAGGGGGGCTCCTACGAGCAGTACTTC. The chain combines TRBV7-6 with TRBJ2-7, with 9 bases aligning to TRBD1. The germline V gene has CDR1 SGHVS and CDR2 FNYEAQ. V dropped 1 base and J dropped 0; count of bases not matched to a gene: 4. This CDR3 spans 16 amino acids.

The chain joins TRBV9 to TRBJ2-2, with TRBD2 identical over 12 bases. Germline V gene lookup returns CDR1 SGDLS and CDR2 YYNGEE. V was clipped by 5 bases and J by 4 bases; unmatched bases: 3. The CDR3 contains 15 residues. The CDR3 DNA sequence: TGTGCCAGCAGTAAGGGACTAGCGGGCACCGGGGAGCTGTTTTTT. Its protein is CASSKGLAGTGELFF.

The chain joins TRBV28 to TRBJ2-7, with 7 nucleotides matching TRBD2. In germline, CDR1 is MDHEN, CDR2 SYDVKM. The V segment lost 2 bases and the J segment 3 bases; nucleotides outside the gene matches: 10. There are 16 residues in the CDR3. CDR3 sequence: CASSLTGGRNGYEQYF. The DNA of the CDR3 is TGTGCCAGCAGTTTAACGGGAGGACGAAATGGCTACGAGCAGTACTTC.

The chain joins TRBV7-3 to TRBJ2-7; the match to TRBD2 covers 10 bases. The junction had 4 bases not matched to a gene; V was cut back by 2 bases and J by 6 bases. Germline assignment: CDR1 SGHTA and CDR2 FQGTGA. The CDR3 sequence is 14 residues long. This chain's CDR3 is CASSLSSGSAEQYF. The CDR3, as DNA: TGTGCCAGCAGCTTATCTAGCGGGAGTGCCGAGCAGTACTTC.

In its sample, this clone was seen a few times. The chain recombines TRBV28 with TRBJ1-3, with 7 bases matching TRBD1. Germline values: CDR1 MDHEN, CDR2 SYDVKM. V trimming: 6 bases; J trimming: 1 base; junction bases outside the gene matches: 3. The CDR3 runs 14 residues. The CDR3: CASRAGQSGNTIYF. The CDR3 nucleotides read TGTGCCAGCAGGGCGGGACAGTCTGGAAACACCATATATTTT.

This clone was detected only once. This chain joins TRBV18 and TRBJ2-7, with TRBD1 identical over 8 bases. Germline lookup yields CDR1 KGHSH and CDR2 LQKENI. The V gene end was trimmed by 6 bases and the J gene end by 1 base; junction bases not matched to a gene: 5. The CDR3 has 14 amino acids. Here the CDR3 reads CASSGDRGSYEQYF. The CDR3 bases are TGTGCCAGCTCGGGCGACAGGGGTTCCTACGAGCAGTACTTC.

The chain has TRBV6-4 and TRBJ2-3, with 10 bases fitting TRBD2. Germline trimming cut 4 bases from V and 3 bases from J; bases unmatched to any gene: 1. The germline V gene encodes CDR1 MRHNA and CDR2 SNTAGT. This CDR3 has 14 amino acids. In nucleotides, the CDR3 is TGTGCCAGCAGTGCGACTAGCGGGACAGATACGCAGTATTTT. It translates to CASSATSGTDTQYF.

The J gene is TRBJ1-5, the V gene TRBV4-1; D ambiguous. The CDR3 length is 16 residues. Germline V gene sequence: CDR1 MGHRA, CDR2 YSYEKL. V dropped 0 bases and J dropped 4 bases, with 13 bases sitting between them. CDR3 amino acids: CASSQDGRGVNQPQHF. The CDR3 DNA sequence: TGCGCCAGCAGCCAAGATGGCCGGGGAGTAAATCAGCCCCAGCATTTT.

The chain is built from TRBV9 and TRBJ1-2; 12 positions match TRBD1. This CDR3 comprises 20 residues. CDR1 is SGDLS, CDR2 YYNGEE, per germline. The trim removed 3 bases at V and 3 bases at J, leaving 18 bases unmatched. The CDR3 coding sequence is TGTGCCAGCAGCGCCTTAGGGGGTATGGGACAGGGGGCCTTGGACTATGGCTACACCTTC. Encoded protein: CASSALGGMGQGALDYGYTF.

This chain uses TRBV10-3 with TRBJ2-1, with TRBD2 identical over 13 bases. The CDR3 spans 13 residues. Germline trimming cut 6 bases from V and 7 bases from J; bases unmatched to any gene: 0. Germline CDR1 is ENHRY and CDR2 is SYGVKD. In DNA form, the CDR3 reads TGTGCCATCAGGGGACTAGCGGGGAATGAGCAGTTCTTC. It encodes CAIRGLAGNEQFF.

The V call is TRBV2, the J call TRBJ2-5, with 10 bases aligning to TRBD2. This CDR3 has 17 residues. CDR1 is SNHLY, CDR2 FYNNEI, per germline. V lost 7 bases to trimming and J lost 5 bases; unmatched junction nucleotides: 16. The CDR3 here is CASTYLASGSLAETQYF. CDR3 nucleotides: TGTGCCAGCACTTATCTCGCTAGCGGGAGTTTGGCGGAGACCCAGTACTTC. Filled out from reference TRBV2 and TRBJ2-5, the complete variable domain reads EPEVTQTPSHQVTQMGQEVILRCVPISNHLYFYWYRQILGQKVEFLVSFYNNEISEKSEIFDDQFSVERPDGSNFTLKIRSTKLEDSAMYFCASTYLASGSLAETQYFGPGTRLLVL.